These 24 T cell receptor beta chains came from one sample sequenced in a study of response to subunit inactivated influenza vaccine. In TCRdb, the RT-PCR reads were re-called with MiXCR into one record per CDR3 protein. The table shows 800,000 or so distinct CDR3 sequences, with approximately 21% occurring only once. The sequencing here drew on PBMCs from blood, taken approximately 5 days after vaccination. Receptors were obtained from a man in his forties or fifties who received an inactivated influenza vaccine.

In this sample, this clonotype turned up a few times. This chain links TRBV11-2 with TRBJ1-2, with D hard to call. V was shortened by 0 bases and J by 12 bases, with 14 bases between the two germline ends. The CDR3 sequence is 13 residues long. The germline V gene encodes CDR1 SGHAT and CDR2 FQNNGV. CDR3 bases: TGTGCCAGCAGCTTAGAGGCACCCCAGCCCCACACCTTC. This gives the protein CASSLEAPQPHTF.

The V and J genes are TRBV4-3 and TRBJ2-1; a weak D match, TRBD1 (5 bases). This CDR3 region has 17 residues. Germline V gene lookup returns CDR1 LGHNA and CDR2 YSLEER. Trimming left V 1 base short and J 4 bases short, with 17 bases between. The CDR3 spells CASSQGRGSPRYNEQFF. CDR3 coding DNA: TGCGCCAGCAGCCAAGGAAGGGGCTCCCCGAGGTACAATGAGCAGTTCTTC.

The V gene is TRBV7-9, the J gene TRBJ2-1; TRBD1 aligns across 12 bases. V was clipped by 5 bases and J by 7 bases; unmatched bases: 9. CDR1 is SEHNR and CDR2 is FQNEAQ in the germline V gene (reference sequence). The CDR3 spans 16 residues. CDR3 protein: CASSISSGQGANEQFF. For the CDR3, the DNA is TGTGCCAGCAGCATTAGTTCGGGACAGGGGGCTAATGAGCAGTTCTTC. Filled out from reference TRBV7-9 and TRBJ2-1, the complete variable domain reads DTGVSQNPRHKITKRGQNVTFRCDPISEHNRLYWYRQTLGQGPEFLTYFQNEAQLEKSRLLSDRFSAERPKGSFSTLEIQRTEQGDSAMYLCASSISSGQGANEQFFGPGTRLTVL.

V gene TRBV18 combines with J gene TRBJ2-1; 7 positions match TRBD2. Trimming took 4 bases from V and 8 from J; bases not matched to a gene: 14. From germline, CDR1 is KGHSH and CDR2 LQKENI. The CDR3 has 16 amino acids. CDR3 DNA sequence: TGTGCCAGCTCACAAACCGGCGGGAGCCCGTTTGATGAGCAGTTCTTC. This sequence encodes CASSQTGGSPFDEQFF.

V is TRBV28 and J is TRBJ2-1; 9 nucleotides align to TRBD2. V lost 6 bases, J lost 6 bases, and 9 bases stayed unmatched. The length of the CDR3 is 15 residues. In germline, CDR1 is MDHEN, CDR2 SYDVKM. DNA for the CDR3: TGTGCCAGCAGACGCGCGGGGGGGCGAACCAATGAGCAGTTCTTC. Amino acids: CASRRAGGRTNEQFF.

The sample holds a few counts of this clonotype. This chain's CDR3 is CASSFGGRFGETQYF. CDR3 nucleotide sequence: TGTGCCAGCAGTTTCGGCGGGCGGTTTGGAGAGACCCAGTACTTC. The chain joins TRBV12-3 or TRBV12-4 to TRBJ2-5; weak D call: TRBD2 (5 bases). The V gene lost 3 bases and the J gene lost 4 bases, with 15 bases spanning the gap. There are 15 residues in the CDR3.

This clonotype was recorded at least ten times. The CDR3 DNA is TGCAGTGCTCTGGACAGGCTGCTTTACGAGCAGTACTTC. Encoded protein: CSALDRLLYEQYF. The chain combines TRBV20-1 with TRBJ2-7; TRBD1 agrees at 7 bases. The germline V gene encodes CDR1 DFQATT and CDR2 SNEGSKA (reference sequence). V shed 5 bases, J shed 4 bases, and the junction held 8 bases outside the gene matches. The CDR3 totals 13 residues.

The gene calls are TRBV7-2 and TRBJ2-7, with 10 bases matching TRBD1. Germline CDR1 SGHTA, CDR2 FQGNSA. V dropped 4 bases and J dropped 1; count of bases not matched to a gene: 4. The CDR3 consists of 15 residues. The CDR3 here is CASSSRQGASYEQYF. Written as DNA, the CDR3 is TGTGCCAGCAGCTCCCGACAGGGGGCTTCCTACGAGCAGTACTTC. Drawing the rest from reference TRBV7-2 and TRBJ2-7, the complete variable domain is GAGVSQSPSNKVTEKGKDVELRCDPISGHTALYWYRQSLGQGLEFLIYFQGNSAPDKSGLPSDRFSAERTGGSVSTLTIQRTQQEDSAVYLCASSSRQGASYEQYFGPGTRLTVT.

The CDR3 DNA is TGTGCCAGCAGTGAATCGCGGGGGGATCCCTTGGATGAGCAGTTCTTC. It yields the protein CASSESRGDPLDEQFF. The chain carries TRBV2 and TRBJ2-1, with TRBD2 matching 8 bases. The CDR3 has 16 amino acids. From germline, CDR1 is SNHLY and CDR2 FYNNEI. V was pared by 2 bases and J by 8 bases, with 11 bases of the junction left unmatched.

The chain joins TRBV28 to TRBJ2-3, with 10 bases fitting TRBD2. The CDR3 has 20 residues. V dropped 4 bases and J dropped 3; count of bases not matched to a gene: 19. Germline CDR1 MDHEN, CDR2 SYDVKM. The CDR3 reads CASSSPWDGVVSGGTDTQYF. The CDR3 coding sequence is TGTGCCAGCAGTTCCCCGTGGGATGGCGTAGTTAGCGGGGGGACAGATACGCAGTATTTT.

The rearrangement uses TRBV12-3 or TRBV12-4 and TRBJ2-5; D is ambiguous. The germline V and J ends were trimmed by 5 bases and 2 bases, with 9 bases remaining between them. This CDR3 has 13 amino acids. CDR3 sequence: CASSLQPQETQYF. For the CDR3, the DNA is TGTGCCAGCAGTCTACAGCCACAAGAGACCCAGTACTTC.

The rearrangement uses TRBV5-1 and TRBJ2-1; no reliable D call. Trimming took off 5 bases at V and 8 bases at J, with 11 bases between the two ends. The CDR3 loop spans 12 amino acids. CDR1 is SGHRS, CDR2 YFSETQ, per germline. The CDR3 loop reads CASRLVVDEQFF. CDR3 nucleotides: TGCGCCAGCAGGTTAGTCGTGGATGAGCAGTTCTTC.

The CDR3 protein is CSAQVGTGTHEQYF. The DNA for the CDR3 is TGCAGTGCCCAAGTAGGGACAGGGACCCACGAGCAGTACTTC. The chain recombines TRBV20-1 with TRBJ2-7; TRBD1 agrees at 9 bases. Looked up from germline, CDR1 is DFQATT and CDR2 is SNEGSKA (reference sequence). The CDR3 consists of 14 residues. J gave up 5 bases and V 6 bases, and 11 bases lay outside the gene matches.

This clonotype was seen only a few times. The chain carries TRBV6-1 and TRBJ2-1; D tentatively reads TRBD1 or TRBD2 (6 bases each). Germline-derived CDR1 and CDR2 are MNHNS and SASEGT. CDR3 size: 13 residues. Trimming shortened V by 6 bases and J by 7 bases, and 13 bases separated the two germline ends. The CDR3 DNA follows: TGTGCCAGCAGCCCTACAGGGAGGAATGAGCAGTTCTTC. This codes for CASSPTGRNEQFF.

The rearrangement links TRBV7-3 to TRBJ2-2; D is possibly TRBD2 (6 bases). V gave up 4 bases and J gave up 8 bases, with 14 bases separating them. CDR3 size: 14 residues. From germline, CDR1 is SGHTA and CDR2 FQGTGA. The CDR3 nucleotides are TGTGCCAGCAGCTCTGGCCAGGGACTGGGGGAGCTGTTTTTT. This codes for CASSSGQGLGELFF. Full variable domain (outside the CDR3, taken from reference TRBV7-3 and TRBJ2-2): GAGVSQTPSNKVTEKGKYVELRCDPISGHTALYWYRQSLGQGPEFLIYFQGTGAADDSGLPNDRFFAVRPEGSVSTLKIQRTERGDSAVYLCASSSGQGLGELFFGEGSRLTVL.

The chain carries TRBV5-6 and TRBJ2-4; unclear D gene. Trimming stripped 4 bases from V and 0 bases from J, with 17 bases between. The length of the CDR3 is 17 residues. Germline CDR1 reads SGHDT; CDR2 reads YYEEEE. The CDR3 region has the DNA TGTGCCAGCAGCGAGACAACTCAGGAGCTAGCCAAAAACATTCAGTACTTC. Encoded protein: CASSETTQELAKNIQYF. Complete variable domain (other parts from reference TRBV5-6 and TRBJ2-4): DAGVTQSPTHLIKTRGQQVTLRCSPKSGHDTVSWYQQALGQGPQFIFQYYEEEERQRGNFPDRFSGHQFPNYSSELNVNALLLGDSALYLCASSETTQELAKNIQYFGAGTRLSVL.

V gene TRBV20-1 combines with J gene TRBJ2-3; no reliable D call. Germline V gene sequence: CDR1 DFQATT, CDR2 SNEGSKA (reference sequence). V was trimmed by 5 bases and J by 2 bases, leaving 8 bases between them. The CDR3 runs 12 residues. The CDR3 region has the DNA TGCAGTGCTCAATGGACCACAGATACGCAGTATTTT. Its translation is CSAQWTTDTQYF.

V usage is TRBV7-2 and J usage is TRBJ2-5; no clear D gene. The CDR3 spans 14 residues. In germline, CDR1 is SGHTA, CDR2 FQGNSA. V lost 4 bases and J 7 bases, leaving 16 bases between the germline ends. The CDR3 sequence: CASSSAQAGRTQYF. The CDR3 nucleotides read TGTGCCAGCAGCTCGGCCCAAGCAGGCCGGACCCAGTACTTC.

This clonotype was picked up many times. The chain couples TRBV3-1 to TRBJ2-3; 7 nucleotides line up with TRBD2. The trim removed 2 bases at V and 5 bases at J, leaving 10 bases unmatched. The CDR3 is made up of 16 amino acids. Looked up from germline, CDR1 is LGHDT and CDR2 is YNNKEL (reference sequence). Written as DNA, the CDR3 is TGTGCCAGCAGCCAATGGGGGTCGGGAGGTGGAGATACGCAGTATTTT. Its translation is CASSQWGSGGGDTQYF.

This clonotype was detected only a few times. This sequence joins TRBV11-2 and TRBJ2-7; 8 nucleotides match TRBD1. The germline V gene encodes CDR1 SGHAT and CDR2 FQNNGV. There are 13 residues in the CDR3. The ends lost 5 bases at V and 2 bases at J; junction bases unmatched: 2. The DNA of the CDR3 is TGTGCCAGCAGCCAGGGACAGGCCTACGAGCAGTACTTC. Its translation is CASSQGQAYEQYF.

V is TRBV10-3 and J is TRBJ2-7; D is perhaps TRBD2 (5 bases). The CDR3 has 15 residues. V lost 10 bases and J 0 bases, leaving 19 bases between the germline ends. Germline V gene data show CDR1 as ENHRY and CDR2 as SYGVKD. CDR3 region: CATNGEGKGSYEQYF. In nucleotides, the CDR3 is TGTGCCACCAATGGAGAGGGCAAGGGCTCCTACGAGCAGTACTTC.

This clonotype was seen repeatedly, ten times or more. This chain connects TRBV12-3 or TRBV12-4 to TRBJ1-2; D is unresolved. V was pared by 5 bases and J by 7 bases, with 17 bases between. The length of the CDR3 is 14 residues. The CDR3 sequence is CASSRSGSLSGYTF. Here the CDR3 DNA reads TGTGCCAGCAGTCGTTCCGGGAGTCTCTCTGGCTACACCTTC.

The rearrangement uses TRBV6-2 or TRBV6-3 and TRBJ2-5, with 9 bases aligning to TRBD1. V lost 6 bases, J lost 5 bases, and 13 bases stayed unmatched. Looked up from germline, CDR1 is MNHEY and CDR2 is SVGEGT. The CDR3 has 16 residues. The CDR3 spells CASRPLTGTGRETQYF. Here the CDR3 DNA reads TGTGCCAGCAGACCCCTAACCGGGACAGGGCGTGAGACCCAGTACTTC.

The genes are TRBV20-1 and TRBJ2-5; D possibly corresponds to TRBD2 (6 bases). The V and J ends lost 5 bases and 1 base respectively, with 17 bases between them. Per the germline V gene, CDR1 is DFQATT and CDR2 is SNEGSKA (reference sequence). CDR3 length equals 15 residues. DNA for the CDR3: TGCAGTGCTCAACATCTGGCGGGGACCCAAGAGACCCAGTACTTC. It encodes CSAQHLAGTQETQYF.